This T cell receptor (beta chain) was recorded in a study of beta chain features in type 1 diabetes. Study summary: Cell yields, age and gender were similar between patients and healthy donors.

Whole-study findings and limits: Possibly, sequencing cDNA over-represented cells that had high TCR expression levels.

This CDR3 region has 16 residues. Germline lookup yields CDR1 SGHNT and CDR2 YYREEE (reference sequence). V lost 5 bases, J lost 7 bases, and 12 bases stayed unmatched. Since all of the isolated RNA was reverse transcribed, expressed TCRB transcripts were what got sequenced. Here immunoSEQ multiplex PCR was the method, and the copy in TCRdb shows in-frame clones only, minus some. The sample consists of 220,000 or so clones, about 71% of them appearing once. About this clone itself: The antigen is unknown.

Sequences were obtained from naive CD4+ T cells from blood. The chain joins TRBV5-4 to TRBJ2-2, with TRBD1 matching over 9 bases. The TCR comes from a man aged 30 to 39 in good health. Written as DNA, the CDR3 is TGTGCCAGCAGTTCCGGGACAGGGAGTTTTCTCGGGGAGCTGTTTTTT. Its protein product is CASSSGTGSFLGELFF.